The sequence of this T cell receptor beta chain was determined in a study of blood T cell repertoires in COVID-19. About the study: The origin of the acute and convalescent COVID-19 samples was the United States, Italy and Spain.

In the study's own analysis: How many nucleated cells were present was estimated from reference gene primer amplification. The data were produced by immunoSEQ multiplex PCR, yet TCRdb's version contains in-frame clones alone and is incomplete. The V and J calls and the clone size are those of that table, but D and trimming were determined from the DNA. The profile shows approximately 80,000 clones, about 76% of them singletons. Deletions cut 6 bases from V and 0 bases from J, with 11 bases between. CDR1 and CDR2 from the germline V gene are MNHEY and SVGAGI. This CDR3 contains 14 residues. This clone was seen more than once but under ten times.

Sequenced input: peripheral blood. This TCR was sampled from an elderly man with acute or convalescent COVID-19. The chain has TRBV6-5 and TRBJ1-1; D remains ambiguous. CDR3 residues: CASRSGSMNTEAFF. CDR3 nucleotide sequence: TGTGCCAGCAGGAGCGGAAGCATGAACACTGAAGCTTTCTTT.